The T cell receptor (beta chain) described here comes from a study of blood T cell repertoires in COVID-19. The CDR3 sequence is 13 residues long. The V gene end was trimmed by 5 bases and the J gene end by 7 bases; junction bases not matched to a gene: 6. Germline-derived CDR1 and CDR2 are SGHNT and YENEEA. Only in-frame clones appear in the TCRdb table, and some are missing; sequencing was by immunoSEQ multiplex PCR. The profile shows roughly 150,000 clones, roughly 88% of them singletons. Material: PBMCs or T cells enriched from blood (not recorded which). The chain carries TRBV11-3 and TRBJ1-1, with TRBD1 matching over 8 bases. The receptor was isolated from a man between 65 and 85 years old who had been exposed to COVID-19. CDR3 sequence: CASSLDRDSEAFF. DNA of the CDR3: TGTGCCAGCAGCCTGGACAGGGATAGTGAAGCTTTCTTT.